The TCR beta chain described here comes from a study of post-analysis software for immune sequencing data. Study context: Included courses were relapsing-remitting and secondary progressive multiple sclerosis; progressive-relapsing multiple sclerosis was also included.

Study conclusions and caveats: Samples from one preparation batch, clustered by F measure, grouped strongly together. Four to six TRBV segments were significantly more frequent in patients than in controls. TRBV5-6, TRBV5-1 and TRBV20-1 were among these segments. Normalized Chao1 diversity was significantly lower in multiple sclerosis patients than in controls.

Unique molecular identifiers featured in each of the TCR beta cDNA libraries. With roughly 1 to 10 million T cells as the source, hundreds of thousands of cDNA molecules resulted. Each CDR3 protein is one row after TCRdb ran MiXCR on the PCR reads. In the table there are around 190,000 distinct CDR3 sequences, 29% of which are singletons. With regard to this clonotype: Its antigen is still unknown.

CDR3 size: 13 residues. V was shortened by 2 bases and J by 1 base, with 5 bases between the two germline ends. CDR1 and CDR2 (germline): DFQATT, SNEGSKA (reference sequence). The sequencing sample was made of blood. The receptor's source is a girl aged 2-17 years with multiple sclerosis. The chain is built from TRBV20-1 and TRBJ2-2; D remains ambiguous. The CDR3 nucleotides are TGCAGTGCTAGACTCGAGAACACCGGGGAGCTGTTTTTT. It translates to CSARLENTGELFF.